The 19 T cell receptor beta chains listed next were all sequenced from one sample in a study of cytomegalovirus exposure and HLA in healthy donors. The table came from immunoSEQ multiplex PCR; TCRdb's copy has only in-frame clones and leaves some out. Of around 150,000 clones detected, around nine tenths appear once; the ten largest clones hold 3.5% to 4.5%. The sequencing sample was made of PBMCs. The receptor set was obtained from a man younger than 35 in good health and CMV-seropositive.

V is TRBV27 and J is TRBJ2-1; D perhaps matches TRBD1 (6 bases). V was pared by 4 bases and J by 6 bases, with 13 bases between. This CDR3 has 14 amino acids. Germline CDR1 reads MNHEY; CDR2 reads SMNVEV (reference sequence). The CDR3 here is CASSYNRGGNEQFF. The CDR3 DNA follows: TGTGCCAGCAGTTACAACCGAGGGGGCAATGAGCAGTTCTTC.

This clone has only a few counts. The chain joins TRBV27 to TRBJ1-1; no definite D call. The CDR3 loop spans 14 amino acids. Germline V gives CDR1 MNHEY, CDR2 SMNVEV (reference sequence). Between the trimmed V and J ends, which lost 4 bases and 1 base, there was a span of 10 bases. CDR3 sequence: CASSSTQRNTEAFF. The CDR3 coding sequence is TGTGCCAGCAGTTCGACACAGAGGAACACTGAAGCTTTCTTT.

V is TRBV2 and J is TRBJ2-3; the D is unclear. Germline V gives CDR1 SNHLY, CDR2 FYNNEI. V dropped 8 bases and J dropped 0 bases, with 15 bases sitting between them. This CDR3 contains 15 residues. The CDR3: CASAAAPTSTDTQYF. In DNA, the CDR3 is TGTGCCAGCGCAGCAGCGCCGACTAGCACAGATACGCAGTATTTT. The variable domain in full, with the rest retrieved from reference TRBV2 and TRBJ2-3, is EPEVTQTPSHQVTQMGQEVILRCVPISNHLYFYWYRQILGQKVEFLVSFYNNEISEKSEIFDDQFSVERPDGSNFTLKIRSTKLEDSAMYFCASAAAPTSTDTQYFGPGTRLTVL.

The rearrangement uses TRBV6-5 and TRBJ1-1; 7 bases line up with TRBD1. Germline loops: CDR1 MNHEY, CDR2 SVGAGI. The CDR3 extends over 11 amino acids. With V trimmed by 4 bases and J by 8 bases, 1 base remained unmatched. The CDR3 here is CASSWGQEAFF. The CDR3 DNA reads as TGTGCCAGCAGTTGGGGACAGGAAGCTTTCTTT.

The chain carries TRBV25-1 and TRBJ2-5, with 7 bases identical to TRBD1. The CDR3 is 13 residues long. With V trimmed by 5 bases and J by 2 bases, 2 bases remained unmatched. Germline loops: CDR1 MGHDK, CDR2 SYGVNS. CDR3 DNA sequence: TGTGCCAGCAGTCGGGACAGACAAGAGACCCAGTACTTC. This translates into CASSRDRQETQYF.

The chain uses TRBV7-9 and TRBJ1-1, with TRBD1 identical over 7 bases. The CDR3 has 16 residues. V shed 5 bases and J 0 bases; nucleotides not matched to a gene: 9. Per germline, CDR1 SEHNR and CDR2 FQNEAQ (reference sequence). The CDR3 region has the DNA TGTGCCAGCAGCATAACACAGGGGACGATGAACACTGAAGCTTTCTTT. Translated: CASSITQGTMNTEAFF.

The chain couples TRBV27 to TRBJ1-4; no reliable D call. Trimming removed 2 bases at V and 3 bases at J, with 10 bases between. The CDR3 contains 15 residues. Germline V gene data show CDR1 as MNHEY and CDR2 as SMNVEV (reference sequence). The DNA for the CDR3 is TGTGCCAGCAGTTTAGGAGGATTAGCTAATGAAAAACTGTTTTTT. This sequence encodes CASSLGGLANEKLFF.

The DNA for the CDR3 is TGTGCCAGCAGCTCGTGGGGGACAGAGCGATACAATGAGCAGTTCTTC. This translates into CASSSWGTERYNEQFF. The chain uses TRBV13 and TRBJ2-1; 7 bases agree with TRBD1. The CDR3 has 16 amino acids. Germline loops: CDR1 PRHDT, CDR2 FYEKMQ (reference sequence). Unmatched junction bases numbered 10, after V lost 4 bases and J lost 4 bases.

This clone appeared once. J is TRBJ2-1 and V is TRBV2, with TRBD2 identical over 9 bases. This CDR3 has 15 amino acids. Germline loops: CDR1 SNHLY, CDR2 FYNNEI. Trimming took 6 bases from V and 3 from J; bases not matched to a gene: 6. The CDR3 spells CASSLSGSSYNEQFF. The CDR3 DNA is TGTGCCAGCAGCCTTAGCGGGAGTAGCTACAATGAGCAGTTCTTC.

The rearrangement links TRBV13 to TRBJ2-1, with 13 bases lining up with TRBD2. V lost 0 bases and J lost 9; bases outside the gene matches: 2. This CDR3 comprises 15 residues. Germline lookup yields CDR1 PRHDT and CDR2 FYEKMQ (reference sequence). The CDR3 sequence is CASSLGGLAGVEQFF. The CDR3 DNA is TGTGCCAGCAGCTTAGGAGGACTAGCGGGAGTTGAGCAGTTCTTC.

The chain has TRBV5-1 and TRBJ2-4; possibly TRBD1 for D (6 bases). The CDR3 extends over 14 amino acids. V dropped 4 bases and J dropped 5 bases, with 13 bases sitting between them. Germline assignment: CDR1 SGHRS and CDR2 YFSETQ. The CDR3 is CASSSQTGQNIQYF. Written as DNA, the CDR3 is TGCGCCAGCAGCAGTCAGACAGGCCAAAACATTCAGTACTTC.

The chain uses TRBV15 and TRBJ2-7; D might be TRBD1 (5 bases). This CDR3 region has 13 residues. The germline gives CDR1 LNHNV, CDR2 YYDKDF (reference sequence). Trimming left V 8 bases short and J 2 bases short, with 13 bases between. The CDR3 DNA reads TGTGCCACCTCTCAGCCCAGGGCCTACGAGCAGTACTTC. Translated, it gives CATSQPRAYEQYF.

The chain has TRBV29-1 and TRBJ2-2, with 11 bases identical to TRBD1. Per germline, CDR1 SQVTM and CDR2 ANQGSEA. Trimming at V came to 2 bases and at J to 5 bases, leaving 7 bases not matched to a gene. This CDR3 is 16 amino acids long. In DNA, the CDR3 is TGCAGCGTTGAATTCGGAAGGGACAGGGGGACCGGGGAGCTGTTTTTT. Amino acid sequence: CSVEFGRDRGTGELFF.

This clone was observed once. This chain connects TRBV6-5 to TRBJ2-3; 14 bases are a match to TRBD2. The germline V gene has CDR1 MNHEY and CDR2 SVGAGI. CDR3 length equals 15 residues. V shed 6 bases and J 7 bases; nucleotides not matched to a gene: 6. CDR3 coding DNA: TGTGCCAGCAGGGGGACTAGCGGGAGCGAAAATACGCAGTATTTT. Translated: CASRGTSGSENTQYF.

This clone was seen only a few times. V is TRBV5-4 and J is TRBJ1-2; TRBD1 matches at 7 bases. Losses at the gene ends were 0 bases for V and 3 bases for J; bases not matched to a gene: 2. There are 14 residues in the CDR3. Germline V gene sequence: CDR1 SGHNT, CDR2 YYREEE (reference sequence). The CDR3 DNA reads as TGTGCCAGCAGCTTGGGACAGGGTGACTATGGCTACACCTTC. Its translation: CASSLGQGDYGYTF.

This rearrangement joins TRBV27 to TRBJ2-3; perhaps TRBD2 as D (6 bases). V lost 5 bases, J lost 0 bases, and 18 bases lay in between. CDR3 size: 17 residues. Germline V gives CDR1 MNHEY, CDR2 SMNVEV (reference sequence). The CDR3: CASSPALGGKSTDTQYF. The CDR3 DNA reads TGTGCCAGCAGTCCTGCGTTGGGAGGAAAGAGCACAGATACGCAGTATTTT.

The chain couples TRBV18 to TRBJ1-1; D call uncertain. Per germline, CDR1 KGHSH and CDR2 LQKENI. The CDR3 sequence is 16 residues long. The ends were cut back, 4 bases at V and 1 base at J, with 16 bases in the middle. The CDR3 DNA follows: TGTGCCAGCTCACAGATCAGGTCAGGATCGAACACTGAAGCTTTCTTT. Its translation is CASSQIRSGSNTEAFF.

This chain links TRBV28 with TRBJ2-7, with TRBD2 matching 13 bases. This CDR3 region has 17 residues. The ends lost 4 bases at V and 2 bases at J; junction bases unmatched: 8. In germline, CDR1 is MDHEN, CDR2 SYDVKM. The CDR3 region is CASSSTGTSGIAYEQYF. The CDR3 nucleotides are TGTGCCAGCAGTTCGACCGGGACTAGCGGGATAGCCTACGAGCAGTACTTC.

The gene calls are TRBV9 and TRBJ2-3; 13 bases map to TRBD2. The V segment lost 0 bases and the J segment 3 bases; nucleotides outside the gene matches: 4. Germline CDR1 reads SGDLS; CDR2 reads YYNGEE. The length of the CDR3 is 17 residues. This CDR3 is CASSVARTSGSTDTQYF. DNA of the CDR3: TGTGCCAGCAGCGTAGCTCGGACTAGCGGGAGTACAGATACGCAGTATTTT. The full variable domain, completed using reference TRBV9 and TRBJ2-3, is DSGVTQTPKHLITATGQRVTLRCSPRSGDLSVYWYQQSLDQGLQFLIQYYNGEERAKGNILERFSAQQFPDLHSELNLSSLELGDSALYFCASSVARTSGSTDTQYFGPGTRLTVL.